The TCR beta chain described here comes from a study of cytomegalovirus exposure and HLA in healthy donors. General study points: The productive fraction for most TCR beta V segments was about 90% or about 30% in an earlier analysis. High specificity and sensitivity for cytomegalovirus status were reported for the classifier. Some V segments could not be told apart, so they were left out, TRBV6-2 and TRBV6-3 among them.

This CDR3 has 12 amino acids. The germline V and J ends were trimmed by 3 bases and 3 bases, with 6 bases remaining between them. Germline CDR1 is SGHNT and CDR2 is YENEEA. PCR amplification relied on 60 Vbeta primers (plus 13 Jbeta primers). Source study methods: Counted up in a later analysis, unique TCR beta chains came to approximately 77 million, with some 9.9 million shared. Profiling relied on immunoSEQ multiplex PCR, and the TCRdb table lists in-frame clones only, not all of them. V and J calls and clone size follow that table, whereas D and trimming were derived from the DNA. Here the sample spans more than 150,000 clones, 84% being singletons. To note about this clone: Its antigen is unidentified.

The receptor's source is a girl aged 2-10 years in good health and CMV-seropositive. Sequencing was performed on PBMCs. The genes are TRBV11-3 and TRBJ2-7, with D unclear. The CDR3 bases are TGTGCCAGCAGCTTTCGGTACTACGAGCAGTACTTC. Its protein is CASSFRYYEQYF.